Given below is one T cell receptor beta chain in context. The antigen remains unidentified. Sequenced by immunoSEQ multiplex PCR; TCRdb stores in-frame clones only, minus some. The sample carries about 2 million clones, about 95% recorded once. The source of the sample is a study of shared clonotypes between healthy human individuals. This CDR3 region has 16 residues. From germline, CDR1 is SEHNR and CDR2 FQNEAQ (reference sequence). The V gene lost 3 bases and the J gene lost 3 bases, with 16 bases spanning the gap. General study results and limits: Incompleteness in sorted-subset sequencing, despite large depth, was shown by rarefaction. About 5% of naive CD4 clonotypes were shared across four donors. Naive subsets usually exceeded memory subsets in estimated richness.

The naive CD8 subset, CD45RO-negative cells positively selected for CCR7, excluded terminally differentiated effector memory CD45RA+ cells. V usage is TRBV7-9 and J usage is TRBJ2-3; the D gene is possibly TRBD2 (6 bases). Sequenced input: naive CD8+ T cells sorted from blood. The TCR comes from a man younger than 35 in good health. The CDR3 region is CASSFSPGAGTDTQYF. The CDR3, as DNA: TGTGCCAGCAGCTTTTCTCCCGGTGCGGGGACAGATACGCAGTATTTT.